These T cell receptor beta chains were read from a single sample in a study of blood T cell repertoires in COVID-19. Clones were sequenced by immunoSEQ multiplex PCR, and TCRdb holds only the in-frame ones, with some missing. The data show over 350,000 clones, about 87% seen once. The source material was PBMCs or T cells enriched from blood (not recorded which). These receptors all come from a woman aged 45 to 65 who had recovered from COVID-19. The CDR3 runs from the conserved cysteine through the conserved F or W. D genes are given only for firm matches. Some rows mark clone size as missing; the rest say once, few, many or name a class of expanded clone.

.	TRBD2	TRBJ2-1	TRBV29-1	TGCAGCCCCGCAAGAGCGGGGGGTTACAATGAGCAGTTCTTC	CSPARAGGYNEQFF
.	TRBD1	TRBJ1-1	TRBV3-1/TRBV3-2	TGTGCCAGCAGCCAAGCTGGCAGGGGGGTTGAAGCTTTCTTT	CASSQAGRGVEAFF
.	TRBD1	TRBJ1-2	TRBV5-1	TGCGCCAGCAGCCGTCCCCAAGCGACAGGGGTGGGTGGCTACACCTTC	CASSRPQATGVGGYTF
.	.	TRBJ1-1	TRBV7-5	TGTGCCAGAACCTTACGGGCGACCGCGTACAGGGGGTTGTTTAGGCACCCCATGAACACTGAAGCTTTCTTT	CARTLRATAYRGLFRHPMNTEAFF
.	.	TRBJ2-7	TRBV5-4	TGTGCCAGCAGCTTCGGTGAAGCGCGGGAGCAGTACTTC	CASSFGEAREQYF
.	TRBD2	TRBJ2-2	TRBV6-2/TRBV6-3	TGTGCCAGCAGTTACTCTCCGACTAGCGGGGGAGACACCGGGGAGCTGTTTTTT	CASSYSPTSGGDTGELFF
.	TRBD2	TRBJ2-7	TRBV5-6	TGTGCCAGCAGCTCCATTTGGACTAGCGGGGCCTACGAGCAGTACTTC	CASSSIWTSGAYEQYF
.	.	TRBJ1-5	TRBV28	TGTGCCAGCAGTTTAGAGGGTTGGCCCCCGAATCAGCCCCAGCATTTT	CASSLEGWPPNQPQHF
.	.	TRBJ1-3	TRBV11-2	TGTGCCAGCAGCGAGGGAGTGGAAAACACCATATATTTT	CASSEGVENTIYF
.	TRBD1	TRBJ1-1	TRBV6-5	TGTGCCAGCAGTCCAACCGACAGGGGAAAGTCTGAAGCTTTCTTT	CASSPTDRGKSEAFF
.	.	TRBJ2-7	TRBV5-1	TGCGCCAGCAGCTTGCCGGGGTCCGAGCAGTACTTC	CASSLPGSEQYF
.	.	TRBJ1-1	TRBV20-1	TGCAGTGCTGTTGCCGGGACAGAAGCTTTCTTT	CSAVAGTEAFF
.	.	TRBJ1-2	TRBV4-1	TGCGCCAGCAGCCAACGGGAGGGAGACTATGGCTACACCTTC	CASSQREGDYGYTF
few	.	TRBJ2-1	TRBV7-9	TGTGCCAGCAGCCAAGGCCGGACTTCTGGCGATGAGCAGTTCTTC	CASSQGRTSGDEQFF
few	TRBD1	TRBJ1-2	TRBV4-2	TGTGCCAGCAGCCAGCCGACAGGGAGCGGTGGCTACACCTTC	CASSQPTGSGGYTF
.	TRBD1	TRBJ1-1	TRBV11-2	TGTGCCAGCAGCTCATTACAGGGGAGTGAAGCTTTCTTT	CASSSLQGSEAFF
.	TRBD2	TRBJ2-1	TRBV4-1	TGCGCCAGCAGGAGCAGACTAGCGGCCTACAATGAGCAGTTCTTC	CASRSRLAAYNEQFF
.	.	TRBJ2-5	TRBV28	TGTGCCAGCAGTTCACTGCAGGTACTTGAGACCCAGTACTTC	CASSSLQVLETQYF
.	.	TRBJ2-1	TRBV29-1	TGCAGCGTTGATGACCGGCAGGGTCAGAATGAGCAGTTCTTC	CSVDDRQGQNEQFF
few	.	TRBJ2-7	TRBV5-5	TGTGCCAGCAGCTTATCCCGGGCGGGTTCCTACGAGCAGTACTTC	CASSLSRAGSYEQYF
.	.	TRBJ1-5	TRBV23-1	TGCGCCAGCAGTCAAAGGGGTCGGACAGTGCTTTATAGCAATCAGCCCCAGCATTTT	CASSQRGRTVLYSNQPQHF
.	.	TRBJ1-1	TRBV7-2	TGTGCCAGCAGCTTAGGGCAGCGGAACACTGAAGCTTTCTTT	CASSLGQRNTEAFF
.	TRBD1	TRBJ1-2	TRBV30	TGTGCCTGGAGTGGGGGACAGGGTAACTATGGCTACACCTTC	CAWSGGQGNYGYTF
.	TRBD2	TRBJ2-2	TRBV5-1	TGCGCCAGCAGCTTCCCGCCGGGGGGGACCGGGGAGCTGTTTTTT	CASSFPPGGTGELFF
.	.	TRBJ2-4	TRBV12-3/TRBV12-4	TGTGCCAGCAGTTTATCGGTTGCAAACATTCAGTACTTC	CASSLSVANIQYF
.	.	TRBJ1-2	TRBV25-1	TGTGCCAGCAGCCTGGGAGGTGGCTACACCTTC	CASSLGGGYTF
.	.	TRBJ1-1	TRBV6-5	TGTGCCAGCACCGGACAGCCGAACACTGAAGCTTTCTTT	CASTGQPNTEAFF
.	.	TRBJ2-7	TRBV3-1/TRBV3-2	TGTGCCAGCAGCCACAGTACCTACGAGCAGTACTTC	CASSHSTYEQYF
.	.	TRBJ1-3	TRBV6-5	TGTGCCACCCGTCGCGAGGGATTCTCTGGAAACACCATATATTTT	CATRREGFSGNTIYF
.	.	TRBJ1-1	TRBV30	TGTGCCTGGAGACGTGGGGCAGGATTGAACACTGAAGCTTTCTTT	CAWRRGAGLNTEAFF
.	.	TRBJ2-5	TRBV28	TGTGCCAGCAGTTTTGGTCCTATGGAGACCCAGTACTTC	CASSFGPMETQYF
.	.	TRBJ1-2	TRBV11-2	TGTGCCAGCAGCGCCGGCGGGGGCAGAGGCTATGGCTACACCTTC	CASSAGGGRGYGYTF
.	TRBD2	TRBJ2-1	TRBV19	TGTGCCAGTACGTGGGCGGGGGGCCCGCAGTTCTTC	CASTWAGGPQFF
.	TRBD1	TRBJ1-1	TRBV3-1/TRBV3-2	TGTGCCAGCAGTCGGGACAGCTTGAACACTGAAGCTTTCTTT	CASSRDSLNTEAFF
.	TRBD1	TRBJ1-5	TRBV20-1	TGCAGTGCTAGTGCGACAGGGTATGTTCAGCCCCAGCATTTT	CSASATGYVQPQHF
.	.	TRBJ2-7	TRBV3-1/TRBV3-2	TGTGCCAGCAGCCAATTCTCGAGCTCCTACGAGCAGTACTTC	CASSQFSSSYEQYF
.	TRBD1	TRBJ1-1	TRBV2	TGTGCCAGCAGGGGGACAGGGATAAGAACTTTCTTT	CASRGTGIRTFF